A selection of T cell receptor beta chains follows, all from one sample in a study of cytomegalovirus exposure and HLA in healthy donors. TCRdb's table, derived via immunoSEQ multiplex PCR, lists solely in-frame clones and lacks some. The table includes about 99,000 clones, about 79% detected once. Sequenced: PBMCs. The receptors shown here come from a man aged 60 to 75 in good health and CMV-seropositive. Both conserved end residues are part of each CDR3. D genes are given only for firm matches. Not every row has a clone size; where given, it reads once, few, many or a size class.

d_call	j_call	v_call	clone_size	cdr3_nt	cdr3_aa
NA	TRBJ2-7	TRBV4-2	NA	TGTGCCAGCAGCCAAGTTGGAGTGGCTTCCTCCTACGAGCAGTACTTC	CASSQVGVASSYEQYF
TRBD2	TRBJ2-3	TRBV14	NA	TGTGCCAGCAGCCAAGATTTGAGTGGGACTAGCCGCACAGATACGCAGTATTTT	CASSQDLSGTSRTDTQYF
NA	TRBJ2-1	TRBV18	NA	TGTGCCAGCTCACCACCCTCAGGGGGGTTGTACAATGAGCAGTTCTTC	CASSPPSGGLYNEQFF
TRBD2	TRBJ2-5	TRBV5-1	NA	TGCGCCAGCAGCCCGGGACTAGCGGGGGGGAAACAAGAGACCCAGTACTTC	CASSPGLAGGKQETQYF
NA	TRBJ2-7	TRBV4-2	NA	TGTGCCAGCAGCCAAGAGCCAGGGCATTCCTACGAGCAGTACTTC	CASSQEPGHSYEQYF
TRBD1	TRBJ1-6	TRBV6-1	NA	TGTGCCAGCAGGCCCGGGACAGGAGGTTCACCCCTCCACTTT	CASRPGTGGSPLHF
TRBD1	TRBJ2-2	TRBV28	NA	TGTGCCAGCAGCCTCACAGGGGCCAACACCGGGGAGCTGTTTTTT	CASSLTGANTGELFF
TRBD2	TRBJ2-5	TRBV5-1	NA	TGCGCCAGCAGCTTGACTAGCGGGGGTACAGAGACCCAGTACTTC	CASSLTSGGTETQYF
NA	TRBJ2-7	TRBV6-1	NA	TGTGCCGCCAGAGGGGGCTCCTACGAGCAGTACTTC	CAARGGSYEQYF
TRBD1	TRBJ2-5	TRBV6-5	once	TGTGCCAGCAGTAGGACAGGGTCGTACCAAGAGACCCAGTACTTC	CASSRTGSYQETQYF
NA	TRBJ2-7	TRBV29-1	NA	TGCAGCGTTGAGCAGGGTAGTACGGAGCAGTACTTC	CSVEQGSTEQYF
NA	TRBJ1-2	TRBV10-3	few	TGTGCCATCATGGAAAGGATGGAGGGTTCCTTTGGTGGCTACACCTTC	CAIMERMEGSFGGYTF
TRBD1	TRBJ2-5	TRBV6-6	NA	TGTGCCAGCAGGGGACAGGTAGCTCAAGAGACCCAGTACTTC	CASRGQVAQETQYF
TRBD2	TRBJ2-2	TRBV6-1	NA	TGTGCCAGCAGGAGAATAGCGGGGGGCACCGGGGAGCTGTTTTTT	CASRRIAGGTGELFF
TRBD1	TRBJ2-7	TRBV18	NA	TGTGCCAGCTCACATAGTCGACAGGGGGTCTCCTACGAGCAGTACTTC	CASSHSRQGVSYEQYF
TRBD1	TRBJ1-2	TRBV11-2	NA	TGTGCCAGCAGCGAGGGTGGGACAGGGGCCTATGGCTACACCTTC	CASSEGGTGAYGYTF
NA	TRBJ2-5	TRBV29-1	NA	TGCAGCGTTGAAGATCAGACAGGACCGAGCCAAGAGACCCAGTACTTC	CSVEDQTGPSQETQYF
TRBD1	TRBJ2-3	TRBV2	NA	TGTGCCAGCAGTGGAGGACAGGGGATACCTAGCACAGATACGCAGTATTTT	CASSGGQGIPSTDTQYF
TRBD1	TRBJ1-5	TRBV15	NA	TGTGCCACCAGCAGAGGGGACAGCCTTCCCAATCAGCCCCAGCATTTT	CATSRGDSLPNQPQHF
TRBD2	TRBJ2-5	TRBV11-2	NA	TGTGCCAGCAGCGCATCCCGCGGGGGGGCCTTAGGGACCCAGTACTTC	CASSASRGGALGTQYF
NA	TRBJ1-3	TRBV2	NA	TGTGCCAGCAGTGAGCGGGGGGTAAACACCATATATTTT	CASSERGVNTIYF
TRBD1	TRBJ2-3	TRBV7-9	once	TGTGCCAGCAGTGACAGGGCATTT	CASSDRAF
TRBD1	TRBJ2-2	TRBV6-5	NA	TGTGCCAGCAGGACCCGGGACAGGGGCCCCGGGGAGCTGTTTTTT	CASRTRDRGPGELFF
NA	TRBJ2-2	TRBV4-2	NA	TGTGCCAGCAGATCCTTAGCGGACACGAACACCGGGGAGCTGTTTTTT	CASRSLADTNTGELFF
NA	TRBJ1-2	TRBV4-1	few	TGCGCCAGCAGCCAAGAATCCCAGTCCTATGGCTACACCTTC	CASSQESQSYGYTF
TRBD1	TRBJ2-7	TRBV4-2	NA	TGTGCCAGCAGCCAAGATAGAGGACAGGGGGTCTACGAGCAGTACTTC	CASSQDRGQGVYEQYF
TRBD1	TRBJ2-7	TRBV6-1	NA	TGTGCCAGCAGTGATAGGACAGGGTGGGCTTACGAGCAGTACTTC	CASSDRTGWAYEQYF
TRBD2	TRBJ2-3	TRBV6-1	NA	TGTGCCAGCAGTGATCTAGCGGGTAGCACAGATACGCAGTATTTT	CASSDLAGSTDTQYF
NA	TRBJ1-1	TRBV28	NA	TGTGCCAGCATCCCAACATGGAGGTACACTGAAGCTTTCTTT	CASIPTWRYTEAFF
TRBD2	TRBJ2-3	TRBV5-4	NA	TGTGCCAGCAGCTCTGGGGATTTAGCGGGGGGACTAACAGATACGCAGTATTTT	CASSSGDLAGGLTDTQYF
NA	TRBJ2-3	TRBV29-1	NA	TGCAGCGTTGAGCCGCGGGCGCTCGCTCTGTGGGATAGCACAGATACGCAGTATTTT	CSVEPRALALWDSTDTQYF
TRBD1	TRBJ2-5	TRBV5-5	NA	TGTGCCAGCAGGGCCCAGGGGGACGGGACCCAGTACTTC	CASRAQGDGTQYF
NA	TRBJ1-5	TRBV29-1	NA	TGCAGCGTCGGCGGTGAGAGCAATCAGCCCCAGCATTTT	CSVGGESNQPQHF
TRBD1	TRBJ2-2	TRBV11-2	NA	TGTGCCAGCAGCTTAGGACAGGGCGCGAACACCGGGGAGCTGTTTTTT	CASSLGQGANTGELFF
TRBD1	TRBJ1-1	TRBV19	NA	TGTGCCAGTAGGGACAGGGTGAACACTGAAGCTTTCTTT	CASRDRVNTEAFF
TRBD1	TRBJ1-2	TRBV6-1	NA	TGTGCCAGCAGTGAACCGGGACAGGGGACCTATGGCTACACCTTC	CASSEPGQGTYGYTF
NA	TRBJ2-1	TRBV19	NA	TGTGCCAGTAGTATCGGGCAGGGCACCTACAATGAGCAGTTCTTC	CASSIGQGTYNEQFF
TRBD2	TRBJ2-3	TRBV19	NA	TGTGCCAGTAGTATAGGGCTAGCGGGGGGCCCTCTAGATACGCAGTATTTT	CASSIGLAGGPLDTQYF
TRBD1	TRBJ2-3	TRBV5-1	NA	TGCGCCAGCAGCTTGGAGGGGACAGGGGGGGTTTTT	CASSLEGTGGVF
NA	TRBJ2-7	TRBV6-5	few	TGTGCCAGCAGTTACACGGCTAGACGAAGCGAGCAGTACTTC	CASSYTARRSEQYF
NA	TRBJ1-4	TRBV5-6	NA	TGTGCCAGCAGCTCGAGTGGGGGCGGGAAACTGTTTTTT	CASSSSGGGKLFF
TRBD1	TRBJ2-7	TRBV6-5	NA	TGTGCCAGCAGTTATTCCGGGACAGGGGCTACCTACGAGCAGTACTTC	CASSYSGTGATYEQYF
TRBD2	TRBJ2-7	TRBV2	NA	TGTGCCAGCACCGCGCCGCTAGCGGGGCAATCCTACGAGCAGTACTTC	CASTAPLAGQSYEQYF
TRBD1	TRBJ2-7	TRBV10-3	NA	TGTGCCATCAGTCTCCAGGGGGCGGTGTACTTC	CAISLQGAVYF
NA	TRBJ1-6	TRBV30	few	TGTGCCTGGAGGTACCAGGTCCATTCACCCCTCCACTTT	CAWRYQVHSPLHF
TRBD1	TRBJ1-2	TRBV11-1	NA	TGTGCCAGCAGGGCTGGGACAGGGTTAGGTGGCTACACCTTC	CASRAGTGLGGYTF
NA	TRBJ2-3	TRBV11-1	NA	TGTGCCAGCAGCTTAGAACGTAGTCTCGGGAGTACGCAGTATTTT	CASSLERSLGSTQYF
NA	TRBJ1-5	TRBV5-4	medium-sized	TGTGCCAGCAGCTTGATGGGGGCTGGGCAGCCCCAGCATTTT	CASSLMGAGQPQHF
TRBD1	TRBJ1-3	TRBV7-9	NA	TGTGCCAGCAGCTTGGGACAGGGAAACACCATATATTTT	CASSLGQGNTIYF
TRBD2	TRBJ2-5	TRBV14	NA	TGTGCCAGCAGCCTAACCTGGACTAGCGGGGGAGAAGAGACCCAGTACTTC	CASSLTWTSGGEETQYF
NA	TRBJ1-5	TRBV4-3	NA	TGCGCCAGCAGCCAAGAGTGGCCTAGAGTCAGTCAGCCCCAGCATTTT	CASSQEWPRVSQPQHF